This T cell receptor beta chain was recovered during a study of blood T cell repertoires in COVID-19 (dated by TCRdb to 2019 to 2021). At the level of the whole study: Samples from collaborators originated in the United States, Italy and Spain and spanned both the acute and convalescent phases of COVID-19. Where available, HLA class I and class II types were obtained from metadata supplied by the sample provider rather than from assay-based typing. A de-identified subject ID, COVID-19 status, age in years and sex were almost always included in the sample metadata. A freely available public database, intended as a resource for researchers studying the immune response to SARS-CoV-2, is where the repertoires were released. Deeply sampled blood TCRbeta repertoires from subjects exposed to, actively infected with, or recovered from COVID-19 were included in the dataset. The samples were drawn from the first 160 participants of the ongoing ImmuneRACE study and from roughly 1,300 subjects provided by 6 global collaborators. The material from the prospective study consisted of cDNA or gDNA derived from T cells, B-cell-depleted T cells, or PBMCs.

There are 16 amino acids in the CDR3, from cysteine to phenylalanine inclusive. Only the CDR3 region is kept as DNA, spanning 48 bases read in frame from base 1. V is trimmed back by 9 bases and J by 0 bases, and the junction contains 8 bases that no gene match accounts for. Per the germline V gene, SNHLY is the CDR1 and FYNNEI is the CDR2. Note on this clone: The antigen it recognizes is unknown. Base qualities are not recorded, but no much larger clone differs from it by a single base.

One collaborating source in Seattle enrolled patients during active infection and followed them longitudinally through the course of disease. Whole blood was collected in K2EDTA tubes by collaborating institutions according to the institutions' own protocols. For TCRbeta analysis, collaborator samples were shipped as frozen whole blood, as isolated PBMCs, or as DNA extracted from either sample type. TCRbeta CDR3 regions were amplified from genomic DNA by means of the immunoSEQ Assay, a bias-controlled multiplex PCR. The paper's processing steps were these. Nucleated cell counts per sample were estimated from amplification of reference gene primers within the assay. Sequence reads were collapsed and filtered to measure the absolute abundance of every unique TCRbeta CDR3 rearrangement. For each sample, productive Simpson clonality was calculated as the square root of Simpson's diversity index across productive rearrangements. TCRdb provides this immuneACCESS table in a form limited to in-frame rearrangements. Some clones are lacking; in checked studies, under half of them reflect an unresolved V gene, and why the rest are absent is not known. The V and J calls and clone size are taken from that table; D and trimming were inferred from the DNA. The sample data list fewer than 200,000 clones, and about 80% of these were observed just once. The ten largest clonotypes hold approximately 8% of the sample.

The full study reports these points: Clinical and demographic metadata were provided uncurated, with the amount varying by source and participant.

The sequenced sample consisted of peripheral blood. In this chain, TRBV2 is recombined with TRBJ2-2, with 9 bases matching TRBD1. The origin of this receptor is a woman aged 55-69 years with COVID-19, enrolled during active disease. The DNA sequence is as follows: TGTGCCAGTGCAAGGGACAGGGCGACGAACACCGGGGAGCTGTTTTTT. This sequence encodes CASARDRATNTGELFF.